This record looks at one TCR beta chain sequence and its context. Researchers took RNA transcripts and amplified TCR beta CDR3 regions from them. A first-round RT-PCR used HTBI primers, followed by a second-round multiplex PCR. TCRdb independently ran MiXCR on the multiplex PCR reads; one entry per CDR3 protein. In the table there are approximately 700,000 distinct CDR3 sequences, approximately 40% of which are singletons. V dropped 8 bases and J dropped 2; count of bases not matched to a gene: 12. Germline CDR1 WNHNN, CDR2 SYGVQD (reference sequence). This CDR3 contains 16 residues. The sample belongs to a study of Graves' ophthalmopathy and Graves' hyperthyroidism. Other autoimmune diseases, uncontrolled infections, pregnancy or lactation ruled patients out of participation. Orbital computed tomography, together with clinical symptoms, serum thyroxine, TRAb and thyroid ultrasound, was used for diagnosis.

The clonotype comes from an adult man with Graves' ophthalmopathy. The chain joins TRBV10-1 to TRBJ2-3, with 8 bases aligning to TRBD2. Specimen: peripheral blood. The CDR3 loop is CASSSGRGASTDTQYF. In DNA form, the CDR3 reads TGCGCCAGCTCCAGCGGGCGGGGGGCCTCCACAGATACGCAGTATTTT.